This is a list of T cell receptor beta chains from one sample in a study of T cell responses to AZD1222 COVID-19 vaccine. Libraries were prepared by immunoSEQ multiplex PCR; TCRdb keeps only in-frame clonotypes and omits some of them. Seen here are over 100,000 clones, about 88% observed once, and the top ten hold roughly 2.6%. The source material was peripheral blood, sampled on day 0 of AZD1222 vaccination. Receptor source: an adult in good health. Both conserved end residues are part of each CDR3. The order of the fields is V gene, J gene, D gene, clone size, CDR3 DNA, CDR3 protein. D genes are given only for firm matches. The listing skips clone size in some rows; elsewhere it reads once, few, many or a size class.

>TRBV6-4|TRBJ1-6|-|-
TGTGCCAGCAGTGACCAGGGAAGGGGAAATTCACCCCTCCACTTT
CASSDQGRGNSPLHF
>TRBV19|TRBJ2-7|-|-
TGTGCCAGTAGCCCAAATAGCGCTCTATACGAGCAGTACTTC
CASSPNSALYEQYF
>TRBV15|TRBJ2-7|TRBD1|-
TGTGCCACCAGCATGGGGGGACAGGGTGCGGAGCAGTACTTC
CATSMGGQGAEQYF
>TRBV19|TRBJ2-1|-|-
TGTGCCAGTAGTATACCCACGACCTCCTCCTACAATGAGCAGTTCTTC
CASSIPTTSSYNEQFF
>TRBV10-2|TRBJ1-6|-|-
TGCGCCAGCAGTGAGTCCCAGGTTTTGAATTCACCCCTCCACTTT
CASSESQVLNSPLHF
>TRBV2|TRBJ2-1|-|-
TGTGCCAGCAGTGGTCCCTACAATGAGCAGTTCTTC
CASSGPYNEQFF
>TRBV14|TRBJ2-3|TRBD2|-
TGTGCCAGCAGCCAAGAATGGAGCGGGGTGATCTCGAATACGCAGTATTTT
CASSQEWSGVISNTQYF
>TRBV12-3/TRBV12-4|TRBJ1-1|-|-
TGTGCCAGCAGTTTATGGGGGACCAAAGCTTTCTTT
CASSLWGTKAFF
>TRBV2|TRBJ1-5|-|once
TGTGCCAGCACGGAGGGTCCCAATCAGCCCCAGCATTTT
CASTEGPNQPQHF
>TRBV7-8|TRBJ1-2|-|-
TGTGCCAGCAGCTTAGGCCATGTTAACTATGGCTACACCTTC
CASSLGHVNYGYTF
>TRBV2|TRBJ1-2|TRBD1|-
TGTGCCAGCAGGTCTTTCAACGGGACAGGGTATGGCTACACCTTC
CASRSFNGTGYGYTF
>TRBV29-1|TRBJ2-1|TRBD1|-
TGCAGCGTTGAAGAAACCGGGGACAGGGTCTACAATGAGCAGTTCTTC
CSVEETGDRVYNEQFF
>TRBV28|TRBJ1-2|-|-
TGTGCCAGCAGCGGACAGTCCTATGGCTACACCTTC
CASSGQSYGYTF
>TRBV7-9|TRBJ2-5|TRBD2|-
TGTGCCAGCAGCTCCGCCGCGGGGGGAGAGACCCAGTACTTC
CASSSAAGGETQYF
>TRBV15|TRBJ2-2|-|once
TGTGCCACCAGCAGCGATCTCCGGAACACCGGGGAGCTGTTTTTT
CATSSDLRNTGELFF
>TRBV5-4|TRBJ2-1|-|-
TGTGCCAGCAACTCCCCGGCAAGCTCCTACAATGAGCAGTTCTTC
CASNSPASSYNEQFF
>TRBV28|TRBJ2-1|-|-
TGTGCCAGCAGAGGGAGCACCAACAATGAGCAGTTCTTC
CASRGSTNNEQFF
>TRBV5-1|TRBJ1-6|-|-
TGCGCCAGCAGCTTGGGGTGGCGTCAGGCAGATAATTCACCCCTCCACTTT
CASSLGWRQADNSPLHF
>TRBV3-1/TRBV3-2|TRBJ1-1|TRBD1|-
TGTGCCAGCAGCCTAAGGGGACAGGTAGCCACTGAAGCTTTCTTT
CASSLRGQVATEAFF